The 3 T cell receptor beta chains given below trace back to one sample, sequenced in a study of T cell repertoires in cytomegalovirus infection. TCRdb independently ran MiXCR on the reads; one entry per CDR3 protein. The sample includes around 900,000 distinct CDR3 sequences, 31% seen only once; the top ten take around an eighth. No antigen has been assigned to these receptors. The sequencing used cultured CD8+ T cells from PBMCs, collected from culture after CMV antigen stimulation. The origin of the receptors is a human donor in good health (CMV status not recorded). Some clones in this sample may be carry-over from other donors' samples.

This clonotype was counted a few times. This chain connects TRBV27 to TRBJ2-7, with D possibly TRBD1 on 5 matching bases. Trimming cost V 5 bases and J 4 bases, with 12 bases left between them. Germline V lookup: CDR1 MNHEY, CDR2 SMNVEV (reference sequence). CDR3 length: 13 amino acids. As DNA, the CDR3 is TGTGCCAGCAGTAAAGGGGTGTTGTACGAGCAGTACGTC. Translated, it gives CASSKGVLYEQYV.

The chain joins TRBV19 to TRBJ1-6; TRBD1 matches 8 bases. V shed 6 bases, J shed 10 bases, and the junction held 5 bases outside the gene matches. The CDR3 is 13 residues long. Looked up from germline, CDR1 is LNHDA and CDR2 is SQIVND (reference sequence). CDR3 protein: CASSPGQGSPLHF. DNA of the CDR3: TGTGCCAGTAGCCCCGGACAGGGATCACCCCTCCACTTT.

The chain employs TRBV6-4 and TRBJ2-1, with D perhaps matching TRBD1 (6 bases). The CDR3 is 12 residues long. The germline V and J ends were trimmed by 6 bases and 6 bases, with 9 bases remaining between them. Germline V CDR1 and CDR2: MRHNA, SNTAGT. The CDR3 sequence is CASRDRFNEQFF. CDR3 nucleotide sequence: TGTGCCAGCAGAGACAGGTTCAATGAGCAGTTCTTC.